The rows below give T cell receptor beta chains drawn from one sample of a study of T cell responses to AZD1222 COVID-19 vaccine. Generated by immunoSEQ multiplex PCR, the TCRdb table keeps only in-frame clones and is missing some. Seen here are 100,000 to 140,000 clones, 90% to 95% observed once, and the top ten hold approximately 22%. The material was peripheral blood, obtained on day 0 of AZD1222 vaccination. The receptors come from an adult in good health. The CDR3 runs from the conserved cysteine through the conserved F or W. The order of the fields is J gene, clone size, D gene, V gene, CDR3 DNA, CDR3 protein. D genes are given only for firm matches. Some rows have no size entry. The others give once, few or many, or a class for an expanded clone.

j_gene: TRBJ1-2
abundance: .
d_gene: .
v_gene: TRBV2
CDR3nt: TGTGCCAGCAGTGTTCGGCAGCGCGATGGCTACACCTTC
CDR3aa: CASSVRQRDGYTF

j_gene: TRBJ2-2
abundance: once
d_gene: TRBD1
v_gene: TRBV5-1
CDR3nt: TGCGCCAGCAGCTTGGTTCAGGGGGCACCCGGGGAGCTGTTTTTT
CDR3aa: CASSLVQGAPGELFF

j_gene: TRBJ1-1
abundance: .
d_gene: TRBD1
v_gene: TRBV7-2
CDR3nt: TGTGCCAGCAGCGCCAGACAGGGGGTAAACACTGAAGCTTTCTTT
CDR3aa: CASSARQGVNTEAFF

j_gene: TRBJ2-7
abundance: .
d_gene: TRBD2
v_gene: TRBV5-4
CDR3nt: TGTGCCACCTATAGCGGGGGAGCATCCTACGAGCAGTACTTC
CDR3aa: CATYSGGASYEQYF

j_gene: TRBJ2-7
abundance: .
d_gene: TRBD2
v_gene: TRBV7-6
CDR3nt: TGTGCCAGCAGCGCGCGAACCGGGACTAGCCTTCCCGAGCAGTACTTC
CDR3aa: CASSARTGTSLPEQYF

j_gene: TRBJ1-5
abundance: .
d_gene: TRBD1
v_gene: TRBV4-2
CDR3nt: TGTGCCAGCAGCCAAGCATGGGACAGGGAGAATCAGCCCCAGCATTTT
CDR3aa: CASSQAWDRENQPQHF

j_gene: TRBJ2-2
abundance: once
d_gene: .
v_gene: TRBV10-2
CDR3nt: TGCGCCAGCAGAACAGAGACGAACACCGGGGAGCTGTTTTTT
CDR3aa: CASRTETNTGELFF

j_gene: TRBJ2-3
abundance: .
d_gene: .
v_gene: TRBV15
CDR3nt: TGTGCCACCAGCAACCCGGCGGGCACAGATACGCAGTATTTT
CDR3aa: CATSNPAGTDTQYF

j_gene: TRBJ2-7
abundance: .
d_gene: .
v_gene: TRBV19
CDR3nt: TGTGCCAGTAGTATAGGTGCAGGCGTCCTCTACGAGCAGTACTTC
CDR3aa: CASSIGAGVLYEQYF

j_gene: TRBJ1-1
abundance: .
d_gene: .
v_gene: TRBV19
CDR3nt: TGTGCCAGTAGTTTCGGGATCACTGAAGCTTTCTTT
CDR3aa: CASSFGITEAFF

j_gene: TRBJ1-3
abundance: .
d_gene: .
v_gene: TRBV10-3
CDR3nt: TGTGCTTCAGGGGATCCGACGGCACCTGGAAACACCATATATTTT
CDR3aa: CASGDPTAPGNTIYF

j_gene: TRBJ2-7
abundance: .
d_gene: TRBD2
v_gene: TRBV5-3
CDR3nt: TGTGCCAGAAGCTTGGGACCGGGGGGGCTTTACGAGCAGTACTTC
CDR3aa: CARSLGPGGLYEQYF

j_gene: TRBJ1-3
abundance: once
d_gene: .
v_gene: TRBV13
CDR3nt: TGTGCCAGCAGCTTAGGCCGGGGCTCTGGAAACACCATATATTTT
CDR3aa: CASSLGRGSGNTIYF

j_gene: TRBJ1-2
abundance: .
d_gene: .
v_gene: TRBV7-2
CDR3nt: TGTGCCAGCAGCTTCACTAGGGCTAACTATGGCTACACCTTC
CDR3aa: CASSFTRANYGYTF

j_gene: TRBJ2-3
abundance: .
d_gene: .
v_gene: TRBV11-2
CDR3nt: TGTGCCAGCAGCTTATTGGGGGGACCTTTGGGCACAGATACGCAGTATTTT
CDR3aa: CASSLLGGPLGTDTQYF

j_gene: TRBJ1-5
abundance: .
d_gene: .
v_gene: TRBV10-3
CDR3nt: TGTGCCATCAGCCACACAGACGCGGCGATAAATCAGCCCCAGCATTTT
CDR3aa: CAISHTDAAINQPQHF

j_gene: TRBJ2-5
abundance: few
d_gene: TRBD1
v_gene: TRBV4-3
CDR3nt: TGCGCCAGCAGCCCAAGGACAGGGGGCTATCTTGGAGAGACCCAGTACTTC
CDR3aa: CASSPRTGGYLGETQYF

j_gene: TRBJ1-2
abundance: .
d_gene: TRBD1
v_gene: TRBV10-3
CDR3nt: TGTGCCATCAGCCTCGGGACAGAGAAGGATGGCTACACCTTC
CDR3aa: CAISLGTEKDGYTF

j_gene: TRBJ2-7
abundance: .
d_gene: TRBD2
v_gene: TRBV12-3/TRBV12-4
CDR3nt: TGTGCCAGCAGTTGGGGGGGGTACGAGCAGTACTTC
CDR3aa: CASSWGGYEQYF

j_gene: TRBJ2-1
abundance: .
d_gene: .
v_gene: TRBV29-1
CDR3nt: TGCAGCGCACTGCTAGCGTATGAGCAGTTCTTC
CDR3aa: CSALLAYEQFF

j_gene: TRBJ1-6
abundance: .
d_gene: TRBD1
v_gene: TRBV4-1
CDR3nt: TGCGCCAGCAGCCGAGGACAGGGGTATAATTCACCCCTCCACTTT
CDR3aa: CASSRGQGYNSPLHF

j_gene: TRBJ1-4
abundance: .
d_gene: .
v_gene: TRBV27
CDR3nt: TGTGCCAGCAGTTTATTGACTGGTGAAAAACTGTTTTTT
CDR3aa: CASSLLTGEKLFF

j_gene: TRBJ1-2
abundance: .
d_gene: TRBD1
v_gene: TRBV18
CDR3nt: TGTGCCAGCTCACCGTTGGGGACAGGGGGTGGCTACACCTTC
CDR3aa: CASSPLGTGGGYTF

j_gene: TRBJ2-3
abundance: .
d_gene: TRBD2
v_gene: TRBV7-2
CDR3nt: TGTGCCAGCAGCTTCCCAGAGCGGGGGGCGGGTGATACGCAGTATTTT
CDR3aa: CASSFPERGAGDTQYF

j_gene: TRBJ1-2
abundance: .
d_gene: .
v_gene: TRBV13
CDR3nt: TGTGCCAGCAGCTTACAAGGGTCCAAAGGCTACACCTTC
CDR3aa: CASSLQGSKGYTF

j_gene: TRBJ2-1
abundance: once
d_gene: TRBD1
v_gene: TRBV5-5
CDR3nt: TGTGCCAGCAGACGACAGGGGGCCTCGGATGAGCAGTTCTTC
CDR3aa: CASRRQGASDEQFF

j_gene: TRBJ1-3
abundance: .
d_gene: .
v_gene: TRBV12-3/TRBV12-4
CDR3nt: TGTGCCAGCAGTTTTCCGGGTGGAAACACCATATATTTT
CDR3aa: CASSFPGGNTIYF

j_gene: TRBJ2-3
abundance: .
d_gene: .
v_gene: TRBV5-4
CDR3nt: TGTGCCAGCAGCTCACTACAGGGTCTGAGCACAGATACGCAGTATTTT
CDR3aa: CASSSLQGLSTDTQYF

j_gene: TRBJ1-1
abundance: .
d_gene: .
v_gene: TRBV12-3/TRBV12-4
CDR3nt: TGTGCCAGCATAAAGGGGGGGGGCACTGAAGCTTTCTTT
CDR3aa: CASIKGGGTEAFF

j_gene: TRBJ2-7
abundance: .
d_gene: TRBD2
v_gene: TRBV13
CDR3nt: TGTGCCAGCAGCCTTCGGGGGGAAGCCCCTCGGCAGTACTTC
CDR3aa: CASSLRGEAPRQYF

j_gene: TRBJ2-3
abundance: .
d_gene: TRBD2
v_gene: TRBV7-9
CDR3nt: TGTGCCAGCAGCTCGGTAGCGGGGGCCACAGATACGCAGTATTTT
CDR3aa: CASSSVAGATDTQYF

j_gene: TRBJ1-2
abundance: .
d_gene: TRBD1
v_gene: TRBV7-2
CDR3nt: TGTGCCAGCAGCACATATGACAGGGCCAGCGGCTACACCTTC
CDR3aa: CASSTYDRASGYTF

j_gene: TRBJ2-7
abundance: .
d_gene: .
v_gene: TRBV15
CDR3nt: TGTGCCACCAGCCCGACGCTGGGCTACGAGCAGTACTTC
CDR3aa: CATSPTLGYEQYF